These 6 T cell receptor beta chains were sequenced from one sample in a study of Ad26.COV2.S vaccination and SARS-CoV-2 variants. Generated by immunoSEQ multiplex PCR, the TCRdb table keeps only in-frame clones and is missing some. The table shows about 420,000 clones, with more than 75% occurring only once. Documented treatment: around 19 received Ad26.COV2.S at low or high dose, single or two shots; 5 received placebo; per-sample allocation not given. Sample collection was performed on day 63 after the first vaccine or placebo injection. Source: peripheral blood, taken in a trial of Ad26.COV2.S vaccine versus placebo. These receptors were obtained from a person aged 18-60 years who received the Ad26.COV2.S COVID-19 vaccine or a placebo.

The V call is TRBV7-9, the J call TRBJ1-2; no definite D call. Trimming pared 6 bases from V and 3 bases from J, leaving 20 bases between. Germline assignment: CDR1 SEHNR and CDR2 FQNEAQ (reference sequence). The CDR3 consists of 16 residues. The CDR3 DNA is TGTGCCAGCAGTTCACCCCAGGACTTTTCACACTATGGCTACACCTTC. As protein: CASSSPQDFSHYGYTF.

The chain joins TRBV14 to TRBJ1-1; 8 bases match TRBD1. In germline, CDR1 is SGHDN, CDR2 FVKESK. The junction had 6 bases not matched to a gene; V was cut back by 5 bases and J by 4 bases. There are 14 residues in the CDR3. The CDR3 protein is CASSFETGATEAFF. In DNA, the CDR3 is TGTGCCAGCAGCTTTGAGACAGGGGCCACTGAAGCTTTCTTT.

The genes are TRBV11-2 and TRBJ2-7; no clear D. The CDR3 spans 11 residues. CDR1 SGHAT and CDR2 FQNNGV come from the germline V gene. The V gene lost 5 bases and the J gene lost 3 bases, with 5 bases spanning the gap. The CDR3 DNA reads as TGTGCCAGCAGCCCGAGCTACGAGCAGTACTTC. Its protein is CASSPSYEQYF.

The chain joins TRBV7-8 to TRBJ2-7; 9 bases are a match to TRBD1. The V and J ends lost 0 bases and 4 bases, in that order; junction bases with no gene match: 4. In germline, CDR1 is SGHVS, CDR2 FQNEAQ. This CDR3 has 15 amino acids. The CDR3 reads CASSLAGQGKYEQYF. The CDR3 DNA follows: TGTGCCAGCAGCTTAGCGGGACAGGGAAAGTACGAGCAGTACTTC.

V usage is TRBV5-1 and J usage is TRBJ2-1; 9 bases match TRBD2. Germline loops: CDR1 SGHRS, CDR2 YFSETQ. With 0 bases clipped from V and 6 bases from J, the junction kept 10 bases outside the gene matches. The length of the CDR3 is 17 residues. The CDR3 loop is CASSLAPTGTSSNEQFF. CDR3 nucleotides: TGCGCCAGCAGCTTGGCCCCAACCGGGACTAGCAGCAATGAGCAGTTCTTC.

This chain joins TRBV11-3 and TRBJ2-1, with D perhaps matching TRBD1 (5 bases). Trimming left V 0 bases short and J 3 bases short, with 9 bases between. The CDR3 spans 15 residues. Germline loops: CDR1 SGHNT, CDR2 YENEEA. CDR3 sequence (DNA): TGTGCCAGCAGCTTAGATCCAGGGAACTACAATGAGCAGTTCTTC. This encodes CASSLDPGNYNEQFF.